The present TCR beta chain was sequenced within a study of T-cell memory formation after mild COVID-19. Looking at the study overall: Largely donor-specific sequence clusters came from two donors. Findings and caveats of the study: CM and EM subsets held most contracting CD4+ clones; EMRA held CD8+ ones. Day 15 to 85 contractors were CD4/CD8 balanced; later expanders leaned CD4+.

V was shortened by 2 bases and J by 0 bases, with 11 bases between the two germline ends. Per the germline V gene, CDR1 is SGHAT and CDR2 is FQNNGV. The CDR3 covers 15 residues. TCRdb processed the 5' RACE reads anew with MiXCR; each CDR3 protein has one entry. The data show 560,000 or so distinct CDR3 sequences, about 18% seen once. Concerning this clonotype: What it binds is not known.

The chain is built from TRBV11-2 and TRBJ2-7; D uncertain. This TCR was recovered from an adult woman who had mild COVID-19 (a few samples of this study predate the infection). Cell type and time point are not known. Sequencing was done on a sample of PBMCs or a T cell subset sorted from them (not recorded which). The CDR3 is CASSLLTIPSYEQYF. The CDR3 DNA reads TGTGCCAGCAGCTTATTAACCATCCCCTCCTACGAGCAGTACTTC.